The entry below describes one TCR beta chain. The CDR3 totals 19 residues. Trimming at V came to 0 bases and at J to 2 bases, leaving 7 bases not matched to a gene. CDR1 is ENHRY, CDR2 SYGVKD, per germline. Time point: healthy volunteer bleed at 2 weeks. Someone pulled total RNA out of unfractionated whole blood. TCRdb analysed the RACE reads with MiXCR anew, one entry per CDR3 protein. The sample lists 130,000 or so distinct CDR3 sequences, approximately 9.1% occurring once. This sample is part of a study of human T cells and chemical hapten exposure. J is TRBJ2-6 and V is TRBV10-3; 10 bases agree with TRBD1. This clonotype originated in a male donor in good health. Some clones in this sample may be carry-over from other donors' samples. What was sequenced was whole blood. The CDR3 spells CAISESQTGGEPGANVLTF. In nucleotides, the CDR3 is TGTGCCATCAGTGAGTCCCAGACAGGGGGCGAACCTGGGGCCAACGTCCTGACTTTC.